This T cell receptor (beta chain) emerged from a study of CD8+ T cells in alopecia areata. Study-level background: The study gave tofacitinib for 6 to 18 months, then 6 months off drug.

This clone was observed a handful of times. Its matching antigen is unknown. The CDR3 sequence is 15 residues long. V shed 4 bases, J shed 0 bases, and the junction held 6 bases outside the gene matches. Germline V gene data show CDR1 as ENHRY and CDR2 as SYGVKD. Treatment meaning: oral pan-JAK inhibitor, 5-10 mg twice daily. Lesional scalp punch biopsies and peripheral blood came from alopecia areata patients. Extracted from the samples, RNA was reverse transcribed into cDNA to serve as the sequencing template. The repertoire was sequenced with immunoSEQ multiplex PCR; TCRdb's copy has only in-frame clones and lacks some. The data show under 350,000 clones, 55% to 70% seen once. Study-wide findings and caveats: The study found higher clonality in lesional than normal scalp, especially in alopecia totalis/universalis. Persistence of many expanded lesional clones was seen in scalp and blood during tofacitinib.

The source material was CD4+ T cells sorted from blood, sampled at week 24, from a patient treated with tofacitinib. This chain joins TRBV10-3 and TRBJ2-7; 7 nucleotides agree with TRBD2. This receptor was taken from a human donor with alopecia areata. As DNA, the CDR3 is TGTGCCATCAGTGGAGAGCGGGGCAGCTCCTACGAGCAGTACTTC. Translated, it gives CAISGERGSSYEQYF.